Detailed here is one T cell receptor (beta chain). This sample is drawn from a study of control samples from healthy donors and cancer patients. Losses at the gene ends were 5 bases for V and 8 bases for J; bases not matched to a gene: 10. Germline V gives CDR1 MNHEY, CDR2 SVGAGI. This CDR3 contains 14 residues. TCRdb's table, derived via immunoSEQ multiplex PCR, lists solely in-frame clones and lacks some. This sample has 90,000 to 130,000 clones; roughly 90% occur once, and the top ten carry around 3.5%. This sequence originates from a woman in her sixties with lung cancer. Sequenced material: PBMCs. The chain joins TRBV6-5 to TRBJ1-2; 8 bases map to TRBD1. The CDR3 DNA is TGTGCCAGCAGTACTGGACAGGGATCGAGGGGCTACACCTTC. The encoded protein is CASSTGQGSRGYTF.